The 26 T cell receptor beta chains below all came from one sample that was sequenced in a study of T cells after posttransplantation cyclophosphamide (dated by TCRdb to the mid-2010s). Naive T cells were defined as viable CD3+CD4+ or CD3+CD8+ cells that were CCR7+CD45RA+CD45RO-CD95-CD27+CD28+. Library preparation used the immunoSEQ multiplex PCR assay. Entries here come from immuneACCESS through TCRdb and include only in-frame sequences with V and J called. Some clones fail to appear in such tables; in the studies checked, an unresolved V gene covers under half of the shortfall, and the cause of the remainder is unknown. This sample is represented by around 31,000 clones; roughly 91% of them were singletons. 0.1% of the sample lies in the top ten. Sequencing was carried out using naive CD4+ T cells sorted from blood. All receptors come from a man aged 25-45 years in good health and a related stem cell transplant donor.

The chain uses TRBV6-5 and TRBJ1-3, with a weak D call TRBD1 (6 bases). Trimming pared 4 bases from V and 2 bases from J, leaving 6 bases between. Looked up from germline, CDR1 is MNHEY and CDR2 is SVGAGI. CDR3 length: 13 residues. The CDR3 DNA reads as TGTGCCAGCAGTTGGGGGCCTGGAAACACCATATATTTT. This translates into CASSWGPGNTIYF.

Regarding this clone: One junction end does not reproduce the germline sequence, and a read error may be involved. The chain is built from TRBV7-2 and TRBJ2-1, with D possibly being TRBD1 or TRBD2 (7 bases each). Germline CDR1 reads SGHTA; CDR2 reads FQGNSA. The CDR3 extends over 16 amino acids. CDR3 sequence reads: CASSLGGGGQYNEQFF. The CDR3 DNA sequence: TGTGCCAGCAGTTTAGGGGGCGGGGGCCAATACAATGAGCAGTTCTTC.

The chain combines TRBV6-1 with TRBJ1-1, with a possible D match to TRBD1 (5 bases). Germline V CDR1 and CDR2: MNHNS, SASEGT. The CDR3 loop spans 14 amino acids. The germline V and J ends were trimmed by 2 bases and 1 base, with 8 bases remaining between them. CDR3 in amino acids: CASSENGANTEAFF. Here the CDR3 DNA reads TGTGCCAGCAGTGAAAATGGGGCGAACACTGAAGCTTTCTTT.

The chain uses TRBV4-1 and TRBJ2-5; the match to TRBD2 covers 11 bases. Germline loops: CDR1 MGHRA, CDR2 YSYEKL. This CDR3 region has 16 residues. V gave up 4 bases and J gave up 1 base; unmatched junction bases: 5. The CDR3 reads CASSPTSGAIQETQYF. In DNA form, the CDR3 reads TGCGCCAGCAGCCCGACTAGCGGGGCAATCCAAGAGACCCAGTACTTC.

The V gene is TRBV27, the J gene TRBJ2-7, with D possibly matching TRBD2 (6 bases). V was shortened by 3 bases and J by 2 bases, with 8 bases between the two germline ends. CDR1 MNHEY and CDR2 SMNVEV come from the germline V gene (reference sequence). CDR3 length equals 13 residues. The CDR3 DNA is TGTGCCAGCAGTTTTGGGGGGACCTACGAGCAGTACTTC. This codes for CASSFGGTYEQYF.

The chain is built from TRBV5-1 and TRBJ2-5; 14 bases are shared with TRBD2. Germline CDR1 SGHRS, CDR2 YFSETQ. V lost 0 bases to trimming and J lost 0 bases; unmatched junction nucleotides: 1. CDR3 size: 17 residues. CDR3: CASSLGLAGGYQETQYF. DNA for the CDR3: TGCGCCAGCAGCTTGGGACTAGCGGGGGGGTACCAAGAGACCCAGTACTTC.

The chain carries TRBV19 and TRBJ1-3; 7 bases align to TRBD1. Trimming removed 6 bases from V and 1 base from J; junction bases left unmatched: 3. Germline CDR1 LNHDA, CDR2 SQIVND (reference sequence). There are 14 residues in the CDR3. Here the CDR3 DNA reads TGTGCCAGTAGACCAGGGGGATCTGGAAACACCATATATTTT. It encodes CASRPGGSGNTIYF.

In regard to this clone: Other DNA sequences from this sample encode an identical CDR3 as well. The genes are TRBV6-5 and TRBJ2-1; 10 nucleotides align to TRBD2. J lost 4 bases, V lost 4 bases, and 4 bases had no gene match. CDR3 length equals 15 residues. The germline V gene encodes CDR1 MNHEY and CDR2 SVGAGI. DNA of the CDR3: TGTGCCAGCAGTTTAGCGGGGGGCGCTTACAATGAGCAGTTCTTC. The encoded protein is CASSLAGGAYNEQFF.

The V gene is TRBV5-5, the J gene TRBJ1-2; 11 bases map to TRBD1. This CDR3 spans 16 amino acids. V shed 1 base and J 2 bases; nucleotides not matched to a gene: 4. The germline V gene has CDR1 SGHKS and CDR2 YYEKEE (reference sequence). CDR3 bases: TGTGCCAGCAGCTTGATTGGGACAGGGGGGAACTATGGCTACACCTTC. Translated, it gives CASSLIGTGGNYGYTF.

The chain carries TRBV6-5 and TRBJ1-1, with TRBD1 as a possible D gene (5 bases). Germline values: CDR1 MNHEY, CDR2 SVGAGI. The V and J ends lost 4 bases and 1 base respectively, with 10 bases between them. The CDR3 contains 14 residues. The CDR3 bases are TGTGCCAGCAGTTCCCTCGGGGGGAACACTGAAGCTTTCTTT. Translated: CASSSLGGNTEAFF.

The chain uses TRBV4-1 and TRBJ1-4; D not resolved. CDR3 length: 15 residues. Trimming left V 1 base short and J 1 base short, with 7 bases between. Germline V lookup: CDR1 MGHRA, CDR2 YSYEKL. CDR3 nucleotides: TGCGCCAGCAGCCAAGGAGGGAGAACTAATGAAAAACTGTTTTTT. Translating it yields CASSQGGRTNEKLFF.

V usage is TRBV2 and J usage is TRBJ2-5; the match to TRBD1 covers 7 bases. After removal of 6 bases from V and 3 bases from J, the junction contained 10 bases not matched to a gene. There are 15 residues in the CDR3. Looked up from germline, CDR1 is SNHLY and CDR2 is FYNNEI. The DNA of the CDR3 is TGTGCCAGCAGCGCCTGGACAGGCCTGGAAGAGACCCAGTACTTC. This codes for CASSAWTGLEETQYF.

J is TRBJ1-2 and V is TRBV29-1; 8 bases align to TRBD1. This CDR3 comprises 12 residues. Germline V gene data show CDR1 as SQVTM and CDR2 as ANQGSEA. With 7 bases clipped from V and 2 bases from J, the junction kept 3 bases outside the gene matches. The DNA of the CDR3 is TGCAGCGCTACAGGGGGGAACTATGGCTACACCTTC. Translating gives CSATGGNYGYTF.

The chain has TRBV9 and TRBJ1-5; D gene unclear. V was shortened by 0 bases and J by 5 bases, with 12 bases between the two germline ends. The CDR3 loop spans 15 amino acids. CDR1 is SGDLS and CDR2 is YYNGEE in the germline V gene. The DNA of the CDR3 is TGTGCCAGCAGCGTAGCAGCCGGGAGAGATCAGCCCCAGCATTTT. It encodes CASSVAAGRDQPQHF.

V and J are TRBV7-9 and TRBJ2-6; D is unclear. V dropped 0 bases and J dropped 0 bases, with 6 bases sitting between them. The CDR3 has 16 amino acids. CDR1 and CDR2 from the germline V gene are SEHNR and FQNEAQ (reference sequence). This CDR3 reads CASSLARSSGANVLTF. The CDR3 DNA follows: TGTGCCAGCAGCTTAGCGCGAAGCTCTGGGGCCAACGTCCTGACTTTC.

J is TRBJ1-6 and V is TRBV7-6; 7 bases are a match to TRBD1. Unmatched junction bases numbered 5, after V lost 1 base and J lost 8 bases. The CDR3 sequence is 15 residues long. Germline values: CDR1 SGHVS, CDR2 FNYEAQ. CDR3 nucleotide sequence: TGTGCCAGCAGCTTAGGGGGCGACAGGGATTCACCCCTCCACTTT. Translating it yields CASSLGGDRDSPLHF.

On this clone itself: Distinct nucleotide sequences in the sample also encode this CDR3. The rearrangement links TRBV7-9 to TRBJ1-2, with 9 bases matching TRBD1. V shed 5 bases, J shed 8 bases, and the junction held 9 bases outside the gene matches. The CDR3 totals 14 residues. The V gene's germline CDR1 is SEHNR and CDR2 FQNEAQ (reference sequence). CDR3 loop: CASSTRAGTGGYTF. The CDR3 DNA sequence: TGTGCCAGCAGCACCCGGGCGGGGACAGGGGGCTACACCTTC.

The CDR3 loop is CASKPGHLSSTNEKLFF. The CDR3 coding sequence is TGTGCCAGTAAGCCGGGACACCTCTCTTCAACTAATGAAAAACTGTTTTTT. The gene calls are TRBV19 and TRBJ1-4; possible D gene TRBD1, 6 bases. Per germline, CDR1 LNHDA and CDR2 SQIVND (reference sequence). Between the trimmed V and J ends, which lost 7 bases and 0 bases, there was a span of 18 bases. The CDR3 length is 17 residues. Full variable domain (outside the CDR3, taken from reference TRBV19 and TRBJ1-4): DGGITQSPKYLFRKEGQNVTLSCEQNLNHDAMYWYRQDPGQGLRLIYYSQIVNDFQKGDIAEGYSVSREKKESFPLTVTSAQKNPTAFYLCASKPGHLSSTNEKLFFGSGTQLSVL.

The chain is built from TRBV7-2 and TRBJ1-1; D not certain. The CDR3 is made up of 13 amino acids. V was pared by 0 bases and J by 6 bases, with 8 bases between. Germline CDR1 is SGHTA and CDR2 is FQGNSA. Here the CDR3 reads CASSLASVPEAFF. The CDR3 nucleotides are TGTGCCAGCAGCTTAGCGTCAGTCCCTGAAGCTTTCTTT.

V is TRBV5-4 and J is TRBJ1-1; D is undetermined. CDR3 length: 15 residues. The V end was cut by 0 bases, the J end by 0 bases, with 9 bases between. CDR1 and CDR2 from the germline V gene are SGHNT and YYREEE (reference sequence). CDR3 coding DNA: TGTGCCAGCAGCTTGGATGGCAACATGAACACTGAAGCTTTCTTT. Its protein product is CASSLDGNMNTEAFF. Drawing the rest from reference TRBV5-4 and TRBJ1-1, the complete variable domain is ETGVTQSPTHLIKTRGQQVTLRCSSQSGHNTVSWYQQALGQGPQFIFQYYREEENGRGNFPPRFSGLQFPNYSSELNVNALELDDSALYLCASSLDGNMNTEAFFGQGTRLTVV.

The chain recombines TRBV5-1 with TRBJ1-2; 9 bases are shared with TRBD1. CDR3 size: 14 residues. V dropped 3 bases and J dropped 6; count of bases not matched to a gene: 6. From germline, CDR1 is SGHRS and CDR2 YFSETQ. The DNA for the CDR3 is TGCGCCAGCAGCTCGGACAGGGGAGTGAATGGCTACACCTTC. Translating it yields CASSSDRGVNGYTF.

V is TRBV19 and J is TRBJ2-1, with 9 bases fitting TRBD1. The CDR3 is 15 residues long. The germline gives CDR1 LNHDA, CDR2 SQIVND (reference sequence). With 3 bases clipped from V and 2 bases from J, the junction kept 2 bases outside the gene matches. CDR3 in DNA: TGTGCCAGTAGTATGACAGGGGGGGCCTACAATGAGCAGTTCTTC. Its translation: CASSMTGGAYNEQFF.

V is TRBV5-1 and J is TRBJ2-1; 8 bases align to TRBD1. The V segment lost 0 bases and the J segment 3 bases; nucleotides outside the gene matches: 14. The CDR3 spans 19 residues. The germline gives CDR1 SGHRS, CDR2 YFSETQ. CDR3 in amino acids: CASSLGTGTPRGYYNEQFF. The CDR3 nucleotides are TGCGCCAGCAGCTTGGGGACAGGGACCCCCCGGGGCTACTACAATGAGCAGTTCTTC.

The rearrangement uses TRBV6-5 and TRBJ2-1; D is perhaps TRBD2 (7 bases). Deletions cut 2 bases from V and 7 bases from J, with 15 bases between. Germline assignment: CDR1 MNHEY and CDR2 SVGAGI. This CDR3 region has 15 residues. The CDR3 region has the DNA TGTGCCAGCAGTTACGGGCTAGGGGGGGGGAATGAGCAGTTCTTC. This sequence encodes CASSYGLGGGNEQFF.

The V and J genes are TRBV10-3 and TRBJ1-2, with 8 bases matching TRBD1. With V trimmed by 2 bases and J by 0 bases, 5 bases remained unmatched. CDR3 size: 16 residues. Germline CDR1 is ENHRY and CDR2 is SYGVKD. CDR3 DNA sequence: TGTGCCATCAGTGAGGGAACAGGGGGGACTAACTATGGCTACACCTTC. Its translation: CAISEGTGGTNYGYTF.

The chain links TRBV7-9 to TRBJ2-7; D possibly corresponds to TRBD2 (6 bases). Trimming removed 0 bases at V and 5 bases at J, with 20 bases between. Germline V gene lookup returns CDR1 SEHNR and CDR2 FQNEAQ (reference sequence). CDR3 length: 17 amino acids. The CDR3 DNA sequence: TGTGCCAGCAGCTTAGCCGGGACTGGGGGTTTGATCAACGAGCAGTACTTC. Encoded protein: CASSLAGTGGLINEQYF.